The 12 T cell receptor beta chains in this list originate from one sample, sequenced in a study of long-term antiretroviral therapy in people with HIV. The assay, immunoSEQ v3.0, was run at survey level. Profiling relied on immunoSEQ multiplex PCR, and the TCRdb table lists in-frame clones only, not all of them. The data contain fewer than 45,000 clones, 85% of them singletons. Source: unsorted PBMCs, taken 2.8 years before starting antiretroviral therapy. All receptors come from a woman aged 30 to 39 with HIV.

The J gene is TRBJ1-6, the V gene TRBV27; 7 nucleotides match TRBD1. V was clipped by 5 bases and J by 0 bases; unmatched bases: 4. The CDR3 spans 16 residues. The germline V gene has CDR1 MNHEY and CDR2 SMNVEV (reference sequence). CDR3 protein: CASSDRESSYNSPLHF. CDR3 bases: TGTGCCAGCAGTGACAGGGAGAGCTCCTATAATTCACCCCTCCACTTT.

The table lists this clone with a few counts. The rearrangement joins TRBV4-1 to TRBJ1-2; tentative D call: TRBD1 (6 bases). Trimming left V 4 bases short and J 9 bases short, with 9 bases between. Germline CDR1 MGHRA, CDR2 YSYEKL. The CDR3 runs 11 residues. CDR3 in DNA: TGCGCCAGCAGCCGGGACAACCGCTACACCTTC. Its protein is CASSRDNRYTF.

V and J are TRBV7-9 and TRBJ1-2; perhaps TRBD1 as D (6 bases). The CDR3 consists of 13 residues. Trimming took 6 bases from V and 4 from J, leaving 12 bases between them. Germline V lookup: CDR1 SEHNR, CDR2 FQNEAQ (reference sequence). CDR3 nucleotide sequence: TGTGCCAGCAGTCTAACAGGGAGCTATGGCTACACCTTC. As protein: CASSLTGSYGYTF.

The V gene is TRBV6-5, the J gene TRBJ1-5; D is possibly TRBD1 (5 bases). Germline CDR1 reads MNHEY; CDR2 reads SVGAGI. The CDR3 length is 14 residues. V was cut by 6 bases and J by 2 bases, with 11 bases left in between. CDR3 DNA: TGTGCCAGCAGCTCAGGGATAGGCAATCAGCCCCAGCATTTT. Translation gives CASSSGIGNQPQHF.

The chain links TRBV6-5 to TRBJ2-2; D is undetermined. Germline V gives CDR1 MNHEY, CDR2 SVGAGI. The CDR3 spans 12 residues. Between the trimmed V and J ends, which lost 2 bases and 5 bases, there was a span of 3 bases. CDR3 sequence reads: CASSYRTGELFF. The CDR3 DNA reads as TGTGCCAGCAGTTACAGGACCGGGGAGCTGTTTTTT.

This chain's CDR3 is CASSFGTGLNGYTF. The DNA of the CDR3 is TGTGCCAGCAGTTTTGGGACAGGCCTTAATGGCTACACCTTC. The rearrangement joins TRBV6-5 to TRBJ1-2; 8 bases agree with TRBD1. The V gene end was trimmed by 4 bases and the J gene end by 6 bases; junction bases not matched to a gene: 7. Germline V gene sequence: CDR1 MNHEY, CDR2 SVGAGI. The CDR3 has 14 residues.

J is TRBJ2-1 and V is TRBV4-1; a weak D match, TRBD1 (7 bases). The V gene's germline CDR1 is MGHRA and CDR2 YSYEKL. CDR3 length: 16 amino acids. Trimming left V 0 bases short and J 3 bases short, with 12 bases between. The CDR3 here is CASSQDAGQSYNEQFF. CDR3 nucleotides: TGCGCCAGCAGCCAAGATGCGGGACAGAGCTACAATGAGCAGTTCTTC.

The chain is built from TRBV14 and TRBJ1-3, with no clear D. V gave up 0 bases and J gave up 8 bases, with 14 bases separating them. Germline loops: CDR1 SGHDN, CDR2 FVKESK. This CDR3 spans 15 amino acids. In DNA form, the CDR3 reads TGTGCCAGCAGCCAAGATGAGCTGGGCTGGGACACCATATATTTT. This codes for CASSQDELGWDTIYF.

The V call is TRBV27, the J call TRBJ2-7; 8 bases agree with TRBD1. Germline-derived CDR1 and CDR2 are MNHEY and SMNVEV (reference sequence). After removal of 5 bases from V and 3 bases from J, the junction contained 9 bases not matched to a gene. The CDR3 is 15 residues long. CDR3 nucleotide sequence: TGTGCCAGCAGTCTAGACAGGGGTCTTGACTACGAGCAGTACTTC. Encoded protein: CASSLDRGLDYEQYF.

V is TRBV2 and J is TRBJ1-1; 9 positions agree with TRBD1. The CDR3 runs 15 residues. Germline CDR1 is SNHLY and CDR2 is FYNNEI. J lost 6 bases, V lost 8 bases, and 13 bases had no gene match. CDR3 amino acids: CASDDRDRDRPEAFF. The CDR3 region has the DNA TGTGCCAGCGACGACCGGGACAGGGATAGGCCTGAAGCTTTCTTT.

Here the CDR3 DNA reads TGTGCCATCAGACCCTCGACGACGTCGACGTATGGCTACACCTTC. This codes for CAIRPSTTSTYGYTF. The chain combines TRBV10-3 with TRBJ1-2; D is undetermined. This CDR3 is built from 15 residues. The V end lost 6 bases, the J end lost 5 bases, and 19 bases lay between the germline ends. The V gene's germline CDR1 is ENHRY and CDR2 SYGVKD.

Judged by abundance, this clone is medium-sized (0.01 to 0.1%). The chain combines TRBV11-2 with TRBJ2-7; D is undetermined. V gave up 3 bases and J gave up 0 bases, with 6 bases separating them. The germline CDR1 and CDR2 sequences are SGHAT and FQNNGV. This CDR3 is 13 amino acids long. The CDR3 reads CASSLEISYEQYV. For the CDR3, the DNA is TGTGCCAGCAGCTTGGAGATCTCCTACGAGCAGTACGTC.